Listed below are T cell receptor beta chains from one sample, sequenced in a study of cytomegalovirus exposure and HLA in healthy donors. Measured with immunoSEQ multiplex PCR; TCRdb has only the in-frame clones, and not every one. The table has 150,000 to 200,000 clones, about 82% seen once. Source material: PBMCs. The receptors come from a young man in good health and CMV-seronegative. Each CDR3 is given with its conserved first and last residue. The D gene is left open where the match is weak. Rows give clone size only sometimes, using once, few, many, or a class for an expanded clone.

v_gene: TRBV4-2; j_gene: TRBJ2-7; d_gene: TRBD2; abundance: -; CDR3nt: TGTGCCAGCAGCCGGGGGGGACTAGCGGGAGGAAGGAGCGAGCAGTACTTC; CDR3aa: CASSRGGLAGGRSEQYF
v_gene: TRBV19; j_gene: TRBJ1-2; d_gene: TRBD1; abundance: -; CDR3nt: TGTGCCAGTACCCAGACAGGGGCTTATGGCTACACCTTC; CDR3aa: CASTQTGAYGYTF
v_gene: TRBV7-8; j_gene: TRBJ1-1; d_gene: -; abundance: once; CDR3nt: TGTGCCAGCAGCCCCCAGCGTCGGAACACTGAAGCTTTCTTT; CDR3aa: CASSPQRRNTEAFF
v_gene: TRBV27; j_gene: TRBJ1-1; d_gene: TRBD1; abundance: -; CDR3nt: TGTGCCAGCAGTTTATCAGGGGGCGGGACTGAAGCTTTCTTT; CDR3aa: CASSLSGGGTEAFF
v_gene: TRBV2; j_gene: TRBJ2-6; d_gene: -; abundance: -; CDR3nt: TGTGCCAGCAGGCCAGAGGCAGCTGGGGCCAACGTCCTGACTTTC; CDR3aa: CASRPEAAGANVLTF
v_gene: TRBV4-1; j_gene: TRBJ2-5; d_gene: TRBD1; abundance: -; CDR3nt: TGCGCCAGCAGCCAAGTGGCCGGGACAGTTCAAGAGACCCAGTACTTC; CDR3aa: CASSQVAGTVQETQYF
v_gene: TRBV7-8; j_gene: TRBJ2-3; d_gene: TRBD2; abundance: -; CDR3nt: TGTGCCAGCAGCCTCCCCGCGGGAGGCTCAGATACGCAGTATTTT; CDR3aa: CASSLPAGGSDTQYF
v_gene: TRBV6-5; j_gene: TRBJ2-1; d_gene: -; abundance: -; CDR3nt: TGTGCCAGCAGCCCGATGGGGAGCTCCTACAATGAGCAGTTCTTC; CDR3aa: CASSPMGSSYNEQFF
v_gene: TRBV10-1; j_gene: TRBJ2-3; d_gene: -; abundance: -; CDR3nt: TGCGCCAGCAGTGAGGGAGGGACAGATACGCAGTATTTT; CDR3aa: CASSEGGTDTQYF
v_gene: TRBV6-1; j_gene: TRBJ2-7; d_gene: -; abundance: -; CDR3nt: TGTGCCAGCAGTGGTCGCTTTAGCTCCTACGAGCAGTACTTC; CDR3aa: CASSGRFSSYEQYF
v_gene: TRBV25-1; j_gene: TRBJ1-2; d_gene: -; abundance: -; CDR3nt: TGTGCCAGCAGTGAATCGGGGGTGACAGCCGGAGGCTACACCTTC; CDR3aa: CASSESGVTAGGYTF
v_gene: TRBV28; j_gene: TRBJ2-7; d_gene: -; abundance: few; CDR3nt: TGTGCCAGCAGTTCCCTTCCACCAGGGAACTCCTACGAGCAGTACTTC; CDR3aa: CASSSLPPGNSYEQYF
v_gene: TRBV14; j_gene: TRBJ1-1; d_gene: TRBD1; abundance: -; CDR3nt: TGTGCCAGCAGCCCGACAGGGATGAACACTGAAGCTTTCTTT; CDR3aa: CASSPTGMNTEAFF
v_gene: TRBV5-4; j_gene: TRBJ2-1; d_gene: TRBD2; abundance: -; CDR3nt: TGTGCCAGCAGCTTGGCTACTAGCGGGATTTACAATGAGCAGTTCTTC; CDR3aa: CASSLATSGIYNEQFF
v_gene: TRBV4-1; j_gene: TRBJ2-7; d_gene: -; abundance: -; CDR3nt: TGCGCCAGCAGCCGTCAGAGGGGGTGGGGGTACGAGCAGTACTTC; CDR3aa: CASSRQRGWGYEQYF
v_gene: TRBV29-1; j_gene: TRBJ2-2; d_gene: TRBD1; abundance: -; CDR3nt: TGCAGCGTTACCGGGACAGTGAACACCGGGGAGCTGTTTTTT; CDR3aa: CSVTGTVNTGELFF
v_gene: TRBV28; j_gene: TRBJ1-5; d_gene: TRBD1; abundance: -; CDR3nt: TGTGCCAGCAGTAACGTCGGGACAGGGGTCAATCAGCCCCAGCATTTT; CDR3aa: CASSNVGTGVNQPQHF
v_gene: TRBV20-1; j_gene: TRBJ1-2; d_gene: -; abundance: -; CDR3nt: TGCAGTGCCGCCAGGTACCATGGCTACACCTTC; CDR3aa: CSAARYHGYTF
v_gene: TRBV5-6; j_gene: TRBJ1-6; d_gene: TRBD1; abundance: -; CDR3nt: TGTGCCAGCAGCCTGGGACAGTATAATTCACCCCTCCACTTT; CDR3aa: CASSLGQYNSPLHF
v_gene: TRBV7-9; j_gene: TRBJ2-2; d_gene: TRBD2; abundance: -; CDR3nt: TGTGCCAGCAGTTCTGGGGAGAGGGGCACTAGCGCCGGGGAGCTGTTTTTT; CDR3aa: CASSSGERGTSAGELFF
v_gene: TRBV6-1; j_gene: TRBJ1-6; d_gene: -; abundance: -; CDR3nt: TGTGCCAGCAGGGGTGGAGTAGCTTTCCTCCACTTT; CDR3aa: CASRGGVAFLHF
v_gene: TRBV9; j_gene: TRBJ2-5; d_gene: TRBD2; abundance: -; CDR3nt: TGTGCCAGCAGTGTAGCGGGGGGGAATCAAGAGACCCAGTACTTC; CDR3aa: CASSVAGGNQETQYF
v_gene: TRBV7-9; j_gene: TRBJ1-2; d_gene: TRBD1; abundance: once; CDR3nt: TGTGCCAGCAGCCCACAGGGGTTCTATGGCTACACCTTC; CDR3aa: CASSPQGFYGYTF
v_gene: TRBV11-2; j_gene: TRBJ2-3; d_gene: -; abundance: -; CDR3nt: TGTGCCAGCAGCTCCCTAACTAGTATCCCAGATACGCAGTATTTT; CDR3aa: CASSSLTSIPDTQYF
v_gene: TRBV19; j_gene: TRBJ2-2; d_gene: TRBD2; abundance: -; CDR3nt: TGTGCCAGCTGGACTAGCGGGAGCGCAGGGAGGATCGGGGAGCTGTTTTTT; CDR3aa: CASWTSGSAGRIGELFF
v_gene: TRBV27; j_gene: TRBJ1-1; d_gene: TRBD1; abundance: once; CDR3nt: TGTGCCAGCAGTGCACAGGGGTTGGGGAACACTGAAGCTTTCTTT; CDR3aa: CASSAQGLGNTEAFF
v_gene: TRBV4-2; j_gene: TRBJ2-7; d_gene: TRBD2; abundance: -; CDR3nt: TGTGCCAGCAGGGGATTAGCGGGCCGGGGGGAAAACGAGCAGTACTTC; CDR3aa: CASRGLAGRGENEQYF
v_gene: TRBV7-3; j_gene: TRBJ2-5; d_gene: -; abundance: -; CDR3nt: TGTGCCAGCAGCTTAGGAGTTGACGCGACCCAGTACTTC; CDR3aa: CASSLGVDATQYF
v_gene: TRBV28; j_gene: TRBJ1-3; d_gene: -; abundance: -; CDR3nt: TGTGCCAGCTACGACAGCCCTGGAAACACCATATATTTT; CDR3aa: CASYDSPGNTIYF
v_gene: TRBV9; j_gene: TRBJ1-2; d_gene: -; abundance: -; CDR3nt: TGTGCCAGCAGCGCATCCAGGGATGGCTACACCTTC; CDR3aa: CASSASRDGYTF
v_gene: TRBV4-1; j_gene: TRBJ1-2; d_gene: -; abundance: -; CDR3nt: TGCGCCAGCAGCCAACCTCAGGGGAATCGAAGAGGCTACACCTTC; CDR3aa: CASSQPQGNRRGYTF
v_gene: TRBV4-2; j_gene: TRBJ2-3; d_gene: TRBD2; abundance: -; CDR3nt: TGTGCCAGCAGCCAAGATCCCGCGGGGGGGCGAGCCCGGCCAGATACGCAGTATTTT; CDR3aa: CASSQDPAGGRARPDTQYF
v_gene: TRBV28; j_gene: TRBJ1-4; d_gene: -; abundance: -; CDR3nt: TGTGCCAGCAGTTTATGGTCCGTAGCTAATGAAAAACTGTTTTTT; CDR3aa: CASSLWSVANEKLFF
v_gene: TRBV9; j_gene: TRBJ2-7; d_gene: -; abundance: -; CDR3nt: TGTGCCAGCAGCTACGACCCCGGCCGGGCCTACGAGCAGTACTTC; CDR3aa: CASSYDPGRAYEQYF
v_gene: TRBV27; j_gene: TRBJ1-4; d_gene: -; abundance: -; CDR3nt: TGTGCCAGCAGTGACGGGGACAAGATAGAAAAACTGTTTTTT; CDR3aa: CASSDGDKIEKLFF
v_gene: TRBV9; j_gene: TRBJ2-1; d_gene: TRBD2; abundance: few; CDR3nt: TGTGCCAGCAGCCGGGGGGGAGGTACCTACAATGAGCAGTTCTTC; CDR3aa: CASSRGGGTYNEQFF
v_gene: TRBV28; j_gene: TRBJ2-2; d_gene: -; abundance: few; CDR3nt: TGTGCCAGCAGTTTGGCCGGGCCGGGACTCAGAACAAGGGTGGAGCTGTTTTTT; CDR3aa: CASSLAGPGLRTRVELFF
v_gene: TRBV5-1; j_gene: TRBJ1-3; d_gene: TRBD1; abundance: -; CDR3nt: TGCGCCAGCAGCCAGGGACAGGGAAACACCATATATTTT; CDR3aa: CASSQGQGNTIYF
v_gene: TRBV19; j_gene: TRBJ2-3; d_gene: TRBD2; abundance: -; CDR3nt: TGTGCCAGTAGTCCCAGACTAGCGGGAGTCGGGAGCACAGATACGCAGTATTTT; CDR3aa: CASSPRLAGVGSTDTQYF
v_gene: TRBV9; j_gene: TRBJ2-1; d_gene: -; abundance: -; CDR3nt: TGTGCCAGCTGCAGAGGTCGAGCGGGTCTAGATGAGCAGTTCTTC; CDR3aa: CASCRGRAGLDEQFF
v_gene: TRBV11-1; j_gene: TRBJ2-7; d_gene: -; abundance: -; CDR3nt: TGTGCCAGCAGCTTTGGTCGCACTTACGAGCAGTACTTC; CDR3aa: CASSFGRTYEQYF
v_gene: TRBV5-4; j_gene: TRBJ2-3; d_gene: TRBD1; abundance: -; CDR3nt: TGTGCCAGCACCCAGGGACAGGGGCCGCTCGGGGATACGCAGTATTTT; CDR3aa: CASTQGQGPLGDTQYF
v_gene: TRBV2; j_gene: TRBJ2-1; d_gene: TRBD2; abundance: -; CDR3nt: TGTGCCAGCAGCCAACGGGGGGGAGGGTCAAACAATGAGCAGTTCTTC; CDR3aa: CASSQRGGGSNNEQFF
v_gene: TRBV5-6; j_gene: TRBJ2-7; d_gene: -; abundance: -; CDR3nt: TGTGCCAGCAGGGCGGGACCGCCAACCTACGAGCAGTACTTC; CDR3aa: CASRAGPPTYEQYF
v_gene: TRBV5-4; j_gene: TRBJ2-5; d_gene: TRBD2; abundance: -; CDR3nt: TGTGCCAGCAGCCCCCCGGGGGGGGAGACCCAGTACTTC; CDR3aa: CASSPPGGETQYF
v_gene: TRBV7-9; j_gene: TRBJ1-2; d_gene: -; abundance: -; CDR3nt: TGTGCCAGCAGCCAAGGAAGGAGTGGCTACACCTTC; CDR3aa: CASSQGRSGYTF
v_gene: TRBV5-4; j_gene: TRBJ2-7; d_gene: TRBD1; abundance: -; CDR3nt: TGTGCCAGCAGCTTGTCTGCAGGGGGCTACGAGCAGTACTTC; CDR3aa: CASSLSAGGYEQYF
v_gene: TRBV9; j_gene: TRBJ2-2; d_gene: -; abundance: -; CDR3nt: TGTGCCAGCAGCCGATTCCGGGACAAAGATACCGGGGAGCTGTTTTTT; CDR3aa: CASSRFRDKDTGELFF
v_gene: TRBV5-1; j_gene: TRBJ1-6; d_gene: TRBD1; abundance: -; CDR3nt: TGCGCCAGTACGACAGGGGCCGCGGATTCACCCCTCCACTTT; CDR3aa: CASTTGAADSPLHF
v_gene: TRBV11-1; j_gene: TRBJ2-7; d_gene: TRBD1; abundance: -; CDR3nt: TGTGCCAGCAGCTTAGAAGCAGGGGGCTCCGAGCAGTACTTC; CDR3aa: CASSLEAGGSEQYF
v_gene: TRBV7-9; j_gene: TRBJ1-2; d_gene: -; abundance: -; CDR3nt: TGTGCCAGCAGCTTAGTGGGCGGGTCTAACTATGGCTACACCTTC; CDR3aa: CASSLVGGSNYGYTF
v_gene: TRBV30; j_gene: TRBJ1-1; d_gene: -; abundance: -; CDR3nt: TGTGCCTTTTCGGTGATGTCTCTGAACACTGAAGCTTTCTTT; CDR3aa: CAFSVMSLNTEAFF
v_gene: TRBV7-9; j_gene: TRBJ1-2; d_gene: TRBD1; abundance: -; CDR3nt: TGTGCCAGCAGCCGGACAGGGACTAACTATGGCTACACCTTC; CDR3aa: CASSRTGTNYGYTF